Below, 28 T cell receptor beta chains from the same sample are listed, as sequenced in a study of blood T cells in healthy people across ages (dated by TCRdb to between 2015 and 2017). Library creation used 5' RACE. The run used an Illumina HiSeq 2500. A second about 7 to 12 cycle PCR used a sample-barcoded 5' primer and a J-beta primer mix. TCRdb reprocessed the public reads (quality trimming at Q25 with fastp, clone calling with MiXCR) and kept in-frame beta chains. Each CDR3 protein appears once, grouped with its most common genes and DNA. The sample includes about 1.7 million distinct CDR3 sequences, with 28% observed a single time. The ten largest make up 7.7% of the sample. The specimen was blood. Receptor source: a woman aged 25-40 years in good health.

A single count supports this clonotype. The CDR3 reads CAWSGVQVNQPQHF. The CDR3 DNA is TGTGCCTGGAGTGGTGTTCAGGTTAATCAGCCCCAGCATTTT. V usage is TRBV30 and J usage is TRBJ1-5, with D unresolved. The germline gives CDR1 GTSNPN, CDR2 SVGIG (reference sequence). The CDR3 has 14 residues. V was pared by 1 base and J by 4 bases, with 11 bases between.

In this sample, this clonotype turned up a few times. The rearrangement joins TRBV2 to TRBJ2-7, with a tentative D call TRBD1 (6 bases). V lost 10 bases to trimming and J lost 4 bases, with 17 bases between them. The CDR3 runs to 13 residues. Germline lookup yields CDR1 SNHLY and CDR2 FYNNEI. The chain's CDR3 is CANLLRDTYEQYF. The CDR3 DNA sequence: TGTGCCAACCTCCTCCGGGACACGTACGAGCAGTACTTC.

This clonotype came up a few times. The chain employs TRBV10-2 and TRBJ1-2; 11 bases fit TRBD1. Trimming cost V 3 bases and J 5 bases; bases outside gene matches: 11. Germline V gene data show CDR1 as WSHSY and CDR2 as SAAADI. The CDR3 contains 17 residues. CDR3 region: CASSDRTGGASWYGYTF. CDR3 DNA sequence: TGCGCCAGCAGTGATAGGACAGGGGGCGCTTCGTGGTATGGCTACACCTTC.

The chain uses TRBV20-1 and TRBJ2-1; TRBD2 matches 8 bases. Germline-derived CDR1 and CDR2 are DFQATT and SNEGSKA (reference sequence). V was clipped by 4 bases and J by 5 bases; unmatched bases: 10. The CDR3 totals 15 residues. Here the CDR3 reads CSAIRAGGKDNEQFF. The CDR3, as DNA: TGCAGTGCTATCCGGGCGGGAGGCAAAGACAATGAGCAGTTCTTC.

The CDR3 nucleotides are TGTGCCAGCAGTTTACGGGGGCGGATTGAAGCTTTCTTT. This translates into CASSLRGRIEAFF. The chain uses TRBV12-3 or TRBV12-4 and TRBJ1-1, with a possible D match to TRBD1 (6 bases). Trimming removed 2 bases from V and 7 bases from J, with 11 bases in between. The CDR3 covers 13 residues.

V gene TRBV6-1 combines with J gene TRBJ2-4; 8 positions match TRBD1. The closer fit of TRBJ2-5 to the DNA end suggests the J call may be wrong. The CDR3 totals 15 residues. In germline, CDR1 is MNHNS, CDR2 SASEGT. The CDR3 is CASNDIGQGLETQYF. DNA for the CDR3: TGTGCCAGCAATGATATAGGACAGGGCTTGGAGACCCAGTACTTC.

V usage is TRBV5-1 and J usage is TRBJ2-1, with 10 bases fitting TRBD2. V lost 2 bases and J lost 9; bases outside the gene matches: 8. CDR3 length: 15 residues. Per germline, CDR1 SGHRS and CDR2 YFSETQ. CDR3 sequence: CASSLISGGAGEQFF. DNA for the CDR3: TGCGCCAGCAGCTTAATAAGCGGGGGGGCTGGTGAGCAGTTCTTC.

V and J are TRBV28 and TRBJ1-1; a weak D match, TRBD1 (5 bases). The CDR3 spans 12 residues. V lost 11 bases and J 11 bases, leaving 21 bases between the germline ends. CDR1 and CDR2 (germline): MDHEN, SYDVKM. For the CDR3, the DNA is TGTGCCGGCAAGGAGGTCTTGAAGGGGGCTTTCTTT. Its translation is CAGKEVLKGAFF.

This clonotype was seen only a few times. The chain couples TRBV7-2 to TRBJ2-3; D remains ambiguous. V was clipped by 3 bases and J by 4 bases, with 8 bases between them. Germline V gene sequence: CDR1 SGHTA, CDR2 FQGNSA. This CDR3 is built from 13 residues. CDR3 in amino acids: CASSFRSPDTQYF. The CDR3 DNA is TGTGCCAGCAGCTTCAGGAGCCCAGATACGCAGTATTTT.

In its sample, this clonotype was seen a few times. J is TRBJ2-7 and V is TRBV6-2 or TRBV6-3, with D maybe TRBD2 (6 bases). The germline V and J ends were trimmed by 2 bases and 3 bases, with 11 bases remaining between them. Germline values: CDR1 MNHEY, CDR2 SVGEGT. This CDR3 region has 14 residues. The DNA for the CDR3 is TGTGCCAGCAGTTACGCGGGACTTCTCTACGAGCAGTACTTC. It specifies CASSYAGLLYEQYF.

The chain recombines TRBV6-5 with TRBJ2-2; no firm D call. V lost 5 bases, J lost 3 bases, and 10 bases lay in between. Germline V gene sequence: CDR1 MNHEY, CDR2 SVGAGI. This CDR3 comprises 14 residues. This CDR3 is CASSRSEYTGELFF. CDR3 in DNA: TGTGCCAGCAGTCGCTCAGAGTACACCGGGGAGCTGTTTTTT.

This clonotype was seen a handful of times. The J gene is TRBJ2-3, the V gene TRBV18; no clear D gene. Germline CDR1 is KGHSH and CDR2 is LQKENI. V was cut by 2 bases and J by 3 bases, with 6 bases left in between. CDR3 length: 13 residues. The CDR3 loop reads CASSPSLTDTQYF. The CDR3 DNA sequence: TGTGCCAGCTCACCATCACTAACAGATACGCAGTATTTT.

This clonotype was detected a few times. This rearrangement joins TRBV5-1 to TRBJ1-2; D is unclear. The V and J ends lost 4 bases and 0 bases respectively, with 7 bases between them. The CDR3 runs 13 residues. The germline CDR1 and CDR2 sequences are SGHRS and YFSETQ. In DNA, the CDR3 is TGCGCCAGCAGCGCGGAATCTAACTATGGCTACACCTTC. Its protein product is CASSAESNYGYTF.

The rearrangement uses TRBV20-1 and TRBJ2-3, with D possibly TRBD2 on 6 matching bases. The V end lost 6 bases, the J end lost 0 bases, and 19 bases lay between the germline ends. Germline V CDR1 and CDR2: DFQATT, SNEGSKA (reference sequence). The CDR3 is 16 amino acids. The CDR3 DNA is TGCAGTGCAAGGAGGGGCAGGGCAGATAGCACAGATACGCAGTATTTT. Amino acid sequence: CSARRGRADSTDTQYF.

V usage is TRBV2 and J usage is TRBJ1-6; D gene unclear. Trimming stripped 6 bases from V and 7 bases from J, with 16 bases between. CDR3 length: 15 amino acids. CDR1 is SNHLY, CDR2 FYNNEI, per germline. The CDR3 is CASSGLREPNSPLHF. The CDR3 DNA sequence: TGTGCCAGCAGCGGCCTAAGGGAGCCCAATTCACCCCTCCACTTT.

The V gene is TRBV12-3 or TRBV12-4, the J gene TRBJ1-5; the match to TRBD1 covers 12 bases. J gave up 1 base and V 7 bases, and 8 bases lay outside the gene matches. The CDR3 is 17 amino acids. The DNA of the CDR3 is TGTGCCAGCAAGCCGGGGACAGGGGGCCGGAGCAATCAGCCCCAGCATTTT. Its protein is CASKPGTGGRSNQPQHF.

This clonotype occurred many times. The chain uses TRBV7-2 and TRBJ1-1; D is unresolved. Germline lookup yields CDR1 SGHTA and CDR2 FQGNSA. V shed 4 bases and J shed 3 bases, with 9 bases lying between them. CDR3 length: 13 residues. This CDR3 reads CASSSATYTEAFF. Written as DNA, the CDR3 is TGTGCCAGCAGCTCCGCTACGTACACTGAAGCTTTCTTT.

This clonotype has only a few counts. CDR3 nucleotide sequence: TGTGCCAGCAGCCCCTACAGCGGGGGGGCCGAGAATGAGCAGTTCTTC. It translates to CASSPYSGGAENEQFF. V is TRBV3-1 and J is TRBJ2-1; 10 bases fit TRBD2. Germline lookup yields CDR1 LGHDT and CDR2 YNNKEL (reference sequence). The CDR3 consists of 16 residues. The V segment lost 4 bases and the J segment 7 bases; nucleotides outside the gene matches: 10.

The chain links TRBV11-2 to TRBJ2-7; possible D gene TRBD1, 5 bases. From germline, CDR1 is SGHAT and CDR2 FQNNGV. Trimming pared 5 bases from V and 0 bases from J, leaving 17 bases between. The length of the CDR3 is 16 residues. The CDR3 reads CASSPLGARASYEQYF. As DNA, the CDR3 is TGTGCCAGCAGCCCGCTAGGGGCGAGAGCCTCCTACGAGCAGTACTTC.

The chain combines TRBV20-1 with TRBJ2-5; D not certain. Trimming removed 5 bases from V and 3 bases from J, with 16 bases in between. The CDR3 is 14 residues long. Germline assignment: CDR1 DFQATT and CDR2 SNEGSKA (reference sequence). The CDR3 loop is CSAEPRVGKETQYF. As DNA, the CDR3 is TGCAGTGCTGAGCCCCGGGTGGGGAAAGAGACCCAGTACTTC.

The chain couples TRBV7-3 to TRBJ2-1, with TRBD1 matching 8 bases. The CDR3 is made up of 16 amino acids. CDR1 SGHTA and CDR2 FQGTGA come from the germline V gene. The V segment lost 6 bases and the J segment 0 bases; nucleotides outside the gene matches: 7. CDR3 sequence reads: CASREPGQVSYNEQFF. The CDR3, as DNA: TGTGCCAGCAGGGAGCCGGGACAGGTCTCCTACAATGAGCAGTTCTTC.

The chain joins TRBV3-1 to TRBJ2-7; 7 nucleotides align to TRBD1. The germline V gene has CDR1 LGHDT and CDR2 YNNKEL (reference sequence). V shed 0 bases, J shed 3 bases, and the junction held 2 bases outside the gene matches. The CDR3 has 14 residues. CDR3 nucleotides: TGTGCCAGCAGCCAAGAGACAGGGAGCTACGAGCAGTACTTC. Translation: CASSQETGSYEQYF.

The V and J genes are TRBV20-1 and TRBJ2-7; 13 bases fit TRBD2. V gave up 4 bases and J gave up 2 bases; unmatched junction bases: 11. CDR1 DFQATT and CDR2 SNEGSKA come from the germline V gene (reference sequence). CDR3 length: 17 amino acids. CDR3 sequence reads: CSAIKSQGTSGTYEQYF. In DNA, the CDR3 is TGCAGTGCTATAAAAAGCCAAGGGACTAGCGGGACCTACGAGCAGTACTTC.

The chain carries TRBV7-2 and TRBJ2-5; maybe TRBD1 (6 bases). The J call could be wrong; TRBJ2-7 is a better fit for the DNA end. The germline V gene encodes CDR1 SGHTA and CDR2 FQGNSA. This CDR3 is 14 amino acids long. DNA for the CDR3: TGTGCCAGCAGCTTAGAGGGGGAATACTACGAGCAGTACTTC. As protein: CASSLEGEYYEQYF.

The rearrangement uses TRBV5-1 and TRBJ2-3; D tentatively reads TRBD1 or TRBD2 (5 bases each). V dropped 6 bases and J dropped 3 bases, with 11 bases sitting between them. Germline CDR1 reads SGHRS; CDR2 reads YFSETQ. The CDR3 covers 13 residues. The CDR3, as DNA: TGCGCCAGCACCTTTGGGGGTACAGATACGCAGTATTTT. It is translated as CASTFGGTDTQYF. Full variable domain (remainder filled in from reference TRBV5-1 and TRBJ2-3): KAGVTQTPRYLIKTRGQQVTLSCSPISGHRSVSWYQQTPGQGLQFLFEYFSETQRNKGNFPGRFSGRQFSNSRSEMNVSTLELGDSALYLCASTFGGTDTQYFGPGTRLTVL.

V usage is TRBV7-2 and J usage is TRBJ1-1; tentatively, D is TRBD1 (6 bases). The CDR3 is 14 amino acids. The V end was cut by 6 bases, the J end by 0 bases, with 11 bases between. CDR1 and CDR2 from the germline V gene are SGHTA and FQGNSA. This CDR3 reads CASSSRGLNTEAFF. In DNA form, the CDR3 reads TGTGCCAGCAGTTCCAGGGGTTTGAACACTGAAGCTTTCTTT.

There are a few counts of this clonotype. V and J are TRBV6-1 and TRBJ2-3; D uncertain. The ends were cut back, 5 bases at V and 0 bases at J, with 12 bases in the middle. Germline assignment: CDR1 MNHNS and CDR2 SASEGT. The CDR3 has 15 amino acids. CDR3 loop: CASSPTYTSTDTQYF. In DNA, the CDR3 is TGTGCCAGCAGTCCGACCTACACTAGCACAGATACGCAGTATTTT.

CDR3 region: CASTDRGRGEQYF. The DNA for the CDR3 is TGTGCCAGCACCGACAGGGGGCGAGGCGAGCAGTACTTC. This sequence joins TRBV6-6 and TRBJ2-7; 10 bases align to TRBD1. The CDR3 covers 13 residues. Looked up from germline, CDR1 is MNHNY and CDR2 is SVGAGI (reference sequence). V lost 7 bases to trimming and J lost 6 bases; unmatched junction nucleotides: 6.